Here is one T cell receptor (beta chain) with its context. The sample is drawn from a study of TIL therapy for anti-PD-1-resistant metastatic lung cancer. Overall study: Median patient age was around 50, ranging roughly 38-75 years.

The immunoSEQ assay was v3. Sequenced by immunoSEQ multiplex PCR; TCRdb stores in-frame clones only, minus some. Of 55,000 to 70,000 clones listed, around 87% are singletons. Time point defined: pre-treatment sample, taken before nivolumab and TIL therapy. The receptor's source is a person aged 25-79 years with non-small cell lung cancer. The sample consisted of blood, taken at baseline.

The chain's CDR3 is CASSLAAAPNEQFF. The CDR3 DNA sequence: TGCGCCAGCAGCTTGGCCGCGGCCCCCAATGAGCAGTTCTTC. The chain has TRBV5-1 and TRBJ2-1; D gene uncertain. Germline CDR1 and CDR2: SGHRS and YFSETQ. V was cut by 0 bases and J by 6 bases, with 10 bases left in between. The CDR3 is made up of 14 amino acids.